Listed here are 3 T cell receptor beta chains from one sample, sequenced in a study of blood T cell repertoires in COVID-19. The method was immunoSEQ multiplex PCR; TCRdb's version includes in-frame clones alone and lacks a portion of them. The sample holds 150,000 to 190,000 clones, 70% to 90% seen once. Material for sequencing was peripheral blood. The receptors come from a woman aged 55-70 years with COVID-19, enrolled during active disease.

There are a few counts of this clone. This chain connects TRBV24-1 to TRBJ1-5, with 9 bases identical to TRBD1. Germline V CDR1 and CDR2: KGHDR, SFDVKD. The CDR3 runs to 14 residues. J was trimmed by 7 bases and V by 5 bases; bases with no gene match: 5. CDR3 region: CATSVGTGYQPQHF. CDR3 DNA sequence: TGTGCCACCAGTGTTGGGACAGGGTACCAGCCCCAGCATTTT.

The V gene is TRBV18, the J gene TRBJ1-4, with a possible D match to TRBD1 (5 bases). Germline CDR1 and CDR2: KGHSH and LQKENI. The CDR3 totals 16 residues. Trimming removed 5 bases at V and 0 bases at J, with 13 bases between. The CDR3 DNA reads as TGTGCCAGCTCAACCGGACAACCGGCAACTAATGAAAAACTGTTTTTT. This gives the protein CASSTGQPATNEKLFF.

The CDR3 nucleotides are TGTGCCAGCAGCTGGGGACAGGGAGTATCATCACCCCTCCACTTT. The encoded protein is CASSWGQGVSSPLHF. The chain is built from TRBV14 and TRBJ1-6; 9 bases map to TRBD1. The V gene's germline CDR1 is SGHDN and CDR2 FVKESK. V lost 5 bases, J lost 10 bases, and 9 bases stayed unmatched. The CDR3 contains 15 residues. Combining the CDR3 with reference TRBV14 and TRBJ1-6 gives the whole variable domain EAGVTQFPSHSVIEKGQTVTLRCDPISGHDNLYWYRRVMGKEIKFLLHFVKESKQDESGMPNNRFLAERTGGTYSTLKVQPAELEDSGVYFCASSWGQGVSSPLHFGNGTRLTVT.